The 10 T cell receptor beta chains below were found in one sample sequenced in a study of blood T cell repertoires in COVID-19. Produced via immunoSEQ multiplex PCR; TCRdb's table is partial and in-frame only. The repertoire holds about 110,000 clones, with 88% as singletons. Material: peripheral blood. These receptors were taken from a human donor in a cohort sampled during active COVID-19.

A word on this clone: The junction departs from germline at one end; a sequencing error may be responsible. The rearrangement joins TRBV19 to TRBJ2-1, with 10 bases aligning to TRBD2. The CDR3 is 16 amino acids. Looked up from germline, CDR1 is LNHDA and CDR2 is SQIVND (reference sequence). CDR3 amino acids: CASSTALAGTSRPSIF. CDR3 bases: TGTGCCAGTAGTACCGCACTAGCGGGGACCTCGAGACCCAGTATCTTC.

In its sample, this clone was seen a few times. The chain carries TRBV6-5 and TRBJ1-4; TRBD1 matches at 7 bases. Germline V gene lookup returns CDR1 MNHEY and CDR2 SVGAGI. The J segment lost 5 bases and the V segment lost 6 bases, leaving 9 bases of the junction unmatched. The CDR3 is made up of 15 amino acids. The CDR3 nucleotides are TGTGCCAGCAGACCGCCGGGACAGTTGAATGAAAAACTGTTTTTT. Protein product: CASRPPGQLNEKLFF.

This chain uses TRBV6-6 with TRBJ1-4; 9 bases agree with TRBD1. CDR1 is MNHNY and CDR2 is SVGAGI in the germline V gene (reference sequence). Trimming removed 5 bases from V and 7 bases from J; junction bases left unmatched: 8. The CDR3 is 15 residues long. This chain's CDR3 is CASSATGGASEKLFF. The CDR3 coding sequence is TGTGCCAGCAGTGCTACAGGGGGCGCGAGTGAAAAACTGTTTTTT.

The chain uses TRBV5-5 and TRBJ1-1; D not resolved. Germline-derived CDR1 and CDR2 are SGHKS and YYEKEE (reference sequence). The CDR3 is 19 amino acids. V was pared by 4 bases and J by 1 base, with 26 bases between. CDR3 DNA: TGTGCCAGCAGCCGCCGACGCGGAAATGGGAGCCCGGGGAACACTGAAGCTTTCTTT. Translating it yields CASSRRRGNGSPGNTEAFF.

CDR3 sequence: CASSPPGNTEAFF. The CDR3 DNA reads TGTGCCAGCAGTCCACCGGGGAACACTGAAGCTTTCTTT. This rearrangement joins TRBV28 to TRBJ1-1; D not certain. V shed 5 bases and J shed 1 base, with 8 bases lying between them. Germline V gene sequence: CDR1 MDHEN, CDR2 SYDVKM. This CDR3 has 13 residues.

This clone is judged medium-sized. The chain joins TRBV7-9 to TRBJ2-1, with TRBD1 identical over 8 bases. Germline CDR1 reads SEHNR; CDR2 reads FQNEAQ (reference sequence). Germline trimming cut 3 bases from V and 2 bases from J; bases unmatched to any gene: 3. This CDR3 region has 15 residues. CDR3 region: CASSLTGVPYNEQFF. The CDR3 DNA follows: TGTGCCAGCAGCTTGACAGGGGTTCCCTACAATGAGCAGTTCTTC. The variable domain in full, with the rest retrieved from reference TRBV7-9 and TRBJ2-1, is DTGVSQNPRHKITKRGQNVTFRCDPISEHNRLYWYRQTLGQGPEFLTYFQNEAQLEKSRLLSDRFSAERPKGSFSTLEIQRTEQGDSAMYLCASSLTGVPYNEQFFGPGTRLTVL.

This sequence joins TRBV5-8 and TRBJ2-7, with 7 bases matching TRBD1. Per the germline V gene, CDR1 is SGHTS and CDR2 is YDEGEE. The V segment lost 0 bases and the J segment 0 bases; nucleotides outside the gene matches: 6. The CDR3 contains 16 residues. The CDR3 loop is CASSLVPGQDSYEQYF. As DNA, the CDR3 is TGTGCCAGCAGCTTGGTTCCCGGACAGGACTCCTACGAGCAGTACTTC.

The chain uses TRBV11-2 and TRBJ2-1; 9 bases are shared with TRBD2. The CDR3 totals 17 residues. CDR1 is SGHAT and CDR2 is FQNNGV in the germline V gene. V lost 0 bases and J lost 4; bases outside the gene matches: 7. The CDR3 here is CASSLDPPSGAYNEQFF. The DNA for the CDR3 is TGTGCCAGCAGCTTAGACCCCCCTAGCGGGGCATACAATGAGCAGTTCTTC.

CDR3 amino acids: CASRLPGQGLSYNSPLHF. The CDR3 DNA reads TGCGCCAGCAGACTTCCGGGACAGGGTCTATCCTATAATTCACCCCTCCACTTT. J is TRBJ1-6 and V is TRBV10-1; TRBD1 matches at 9 bases. The germline gives CDR1 WNHNN, CDR2 SYGVQD (reference sequence). V trimming: 6 bases; J trimming: 1 base; junction bases outside the gene matches: 10. The CDR3 is 18 amino acids.

The CDR3 DNA follows: TGTGCCAGCAGTGAAATGTCGGCTGAGGTCTATGGCTACACCTTC. Protein sequence: CASSEMSAEVYGYTF. The V call is TRBV6-1, the J call TRBJ1-2, with no clear D. V gave up 2 bases and J gave up 4 bases, with 14 bases separating them. CDR3 length equals 15 residues. Germline V gene data show CDR1 as MNHNS and CDR2 as SASEGT.